This T cell receptor beta chain was profiled in a study of post-analysis software for immune sequencing data. Overall study results and limits: Patients had higher frequencies than controls of roughly five TRBV segments, including TRBV5-6, TRBV5-1 and TRBV20-1.

This clonotype was seen only a few times. Its specificity is unknown. CDR3 length: 17 residues. Per the germline V gene, CDR1 is SGHRS and CDR2 is YFSETQ. Trimming shortened V by 0 bases and J by 0 bases, and 10 bases separated the two germline ends. The TCR beta cDNA libraries carried unique molecular identifiers. The T cell input of about 0.85 to 10 million gave approximately 500,000 cDNA molecules. TCRdb recomputed calls from the PCR reads with MiXCR, one row per CDR3 protein. The table records around 400,000 distinct CDR3 sequences, 35% to 45% of them present only once. J is TRBJ2-6 and V is TRBV5-1; D remains ambiguous. This receptor was obtained from a girl aged 2-10 years with multiple sclerosis. The source material was blood. Here the CDR3 reads CASSLGQDSSGANVLTF. The DNA for the CDR3 is TGCGCCAGCAGCTTGGGCCAGGATAGCTCTGGGGCCAACGTCCTGACTTTC.